These 20 T cell receptor beta chains were all obtained from the same sample, sequenced in a study of radiation and T cells in renal cell carcinoma. Sequencing used immunoSEQ multiplex PCR; TCRdb keeps in-frame clones, though not all of them. The sample lists about 61,000 clones, about three quarters seen once, with 7.3% in the top ten. Regarding time point: baseline pretreatment blood. Treatment described: 15 Gy SBRT to primary tumor, nephrectomy 4 weeks later. Sequencing used blood, obtained from a patient whose treatment included radiotherapy and nephrectomy. Receptors originate from a man between 60 and 75 years old with renal cell carcinoma.

The J gene is TRBJ2-3, the V gene TRBV19; 7 nucleotides align to TRBD2. The J segment lost 3 bases and the V segment lost 6 bases, leaving 6 bases of the junction unmatched. There are 14 residues in the CDR3. Per germline, CDR1 LNHDA and CDR2 SQIVND (reference sequence). CDR3 sequence: CASSASGPTDTQYF. The CDR3 DNA reads TGTGCCAGTAGCGCTAGCGGACCTACAGATACGCAGTATTTT.

V and J are TRBV7-9 and TRBJ1-4; D not resolved. The V gene's germline CDR1 is SEHNR and CDR2 FQNEAQ (reference sequence). This CDR3 spans 15 amino acids. V was cut by 1 base and J by 10 bases, with 16 bases left in between. CDR3 region: CASSLGLHKGGKLFF. The CDR3 region has the DNA TGTGCCAGCAGCTTAGGCTTGCACAAGGGCGGAAAACTGTTTTTT.

This clone has a single count. The rearrangement joins TRBV18 to TRBJ1-2; TRBD1 aligns across 8 bases. CDR3 length equals 15 residues. The germline V gene encodes CDR1 KGHSH and CDR2 LQKENI. With 3 bases clipped from V and 7 bases from J, the junction kept 10 bases outside the gene matches. The DNA of the CDR3 is TGTGCCAGCTCACCTCTGACAGGGGCGCAGAGTGGCTACACCTTC. Residues: CASSPLTGAQSGYTF. The full variable domain, its missing parts supplied by reference TRBV18 and TRBJ1-2, is NAGVMQNPRHLVRRRGQEARLRCSPMKGHSHVYWYRQLPEEGLKFMVYLQKENIIDESGMPKERFSAEFPKEGPSILRIQQVVRGDSAAYFCASSPLTGAQSGYTFGSGTRLTVV.

This rearrangement joins TRBV18 to TRBJ1-5; no firm D call. Germline V gene lookup returns CDR1 KGHSH and CDR2 LQKENI. V lost 3 bases, J lost 1 base, and 1 base lay in between. The CDR3 covers 12 residues. The CDR3: CASSPSNQPQHF. CDR3 DNA sequence: TGTGCCAGCTCACCCAGCAATCAGCCCCAGCATTTT.

This clone was seen a few times. The chain recombines TRBV19 with TRBJ1-2; D not resolved. The length of the CDR3 is 15 residues. V shed 2 bases and J shed 1 base, with 11 bases lying between them. Germline CDR1 LNHDA, CDR2 SQIVND (reference sequence). DNA for the CDR3: TGTGCCAGTAGTATAAGAACAGCTGGTAACTATGGCTACACCTTC. Protein sequence: CASSIRTAGNYGYTF.

V gene TRBV27 combines with J gene TRBJ1-4; TRBD1 matches at 7 bases. The ends lost 6 bases at V and 3 bases at J; junction bases unmatched: 7. CDR1 and CDR2 (germline): MNHEY, SMNVEV (reference sequence). This CDR3 has 15 residues. DNA of the CDR3: TGTGCCAGCAGATCACCGGGACAGCCTAATGAAAAACTGTTTTTT. Translation: CASRSPGQPNEKLFF.

The rearrangement uses TRBV7-9 and TRBJ2-7; 7 bases agree with TRBD2. The CDR3 contains 16 residues. Germline CDR1 reads SEHNR; CDR2 reads FQNEAQ (reference sequence). V shed 5 bases and J 0 bases; nucleotides not matched to a gene: 10. The CDR3 here is CASSPGPGGLSYEQYF. In nucleotides, the CDR3 is TGTGCCAGCAGCCCCGGTCCGGGGGGACTCTCCTACGAGCAGTACTTC.

This chain uses TRBV29-1 with TRBJ2-3; 9 nucleotides line up with TRBD2. This CDR3 has 15 residues. Germline CDR1 reads SQVTM; CDR2 reads ANQGSEA. The V and J ends lost 0 bases and 2 bases, in that order; junction bases with no gene match: 3. CDR3 DNA sequence: TGCAGCGTTGAAGAAAGCGGGGGGCTCACAGATACGCAGTATTTT. Protein product: CSVEESGGLTDTQYF.

V is TRBV9 and J is TRBJ1-5; 8 positions match TRBD1. The CDR3 spans 15 residues. V dropped 8 bases and J dropped 4; count of bases not matched to a gene: 11. In germline, CDR1 is SGDLS, CDR2 YYNGEE. CDR3 residues: CARAGQVDGNQPQHF. CDR3 in DNA: TGTGCCAGGGCGGGACAGGTGGACGGGAATCAGCCCCAGCATTTT.

The genes are TRBV5-1 and TRBJ1-2; D is ambiguous. Germline V gene lookup returns CDR1 SGHRS and CDR2 YFSETQ. The CDR3 length is 17 residues. The ends were cut back, 0 bases at V and 0 bases at J, with 15 bases in the middle. CDR3 bases: TGCGCCAGCAGCTTGGATATCCAGGTCTCAACTAACTATGGCTACACCTTC. Translating gives CASSLDIQVSTNYGYTF.

The chain is built from TRBV18 and TRBJ2-7; possible D gene TRBD2, 5 bases. This CDR3 region has 14 residues. V was trimmed by 1 base and J by 2 bases, leaving 9 bases between them. The germline CDR1 and CDR2 sequences are KGHSH and LQKENI. Here the CDR3 DNA reads TGTGCCAGCTCACCACAACCCGGGGCCTACGAGCAGTACGTC. Protein: CASSPQPGAYEQYV.

The CDR3 DNA sequence: TGCAGCGGTAATGCAGGGTCCGGAAGAGGCTACACCTTC. Amino acid sequence: CSGNAGSGRGYTF. This chain links TRBV29-1 with TRBJ1-2, with a possible D match to TRBD1 (5 bases). Trimming left V 7 bases short and J 8 bases short, with 20 bases between. The CDR3 sequence is 13 residues long. Germline V gives CDR1 SQVTM, CDR2 ANQGSEA. Together with reference TRBV29-1 and TRBJ1-2, the CDR3 gives the full variable domain: SAVISQKPSRDICQRGTSLTIQCQVDSQVTMMFWYRQQPGQSLTLIATANQGSEATYESGFVIDKFPISRPNLTFSTLTVSNMSPEDSSIYLCSGNAGSGRGYTFGSGTRLTVV.

This clone was detected a few times. The genes are TRBV10-3 and TRBJ1-1; tentatively, D is TRBD1 (6 bases). CDR3 size: 16 residues. From germline, CDR1 is ENHRY and CDR2 SYGVKD. Trimming left V 3 bases short and J 4 bases short, with 18 bases between. CDR3 residues: CAISDWAGEYGTEAFF. The CDR3 bases are TGTGCCATCAGTGATTGGGCAGGGGAATACGGCACTGAAGCTTTCTTT.

The V and J genes are TRBV6-5 and TRBJ2-2; 7 nucleotides agree with TRBD2. The germline CDR1 and CDR2 sequences are MNHEY and SVGAGI. The CDR3 sequence is 14 residues long. The V segment lost 7 bases and the J segment 7 bases; nucleotides outside the gene matches: 9. In nucleotides, the CDR3 is TGTGCCAGCACCAACCTATGGGGGGGCGGGGAGCTGTTTTTT. Its protein product is CASTNLWGGGELFF.

V is TRBV11-3 and J is TRBJ2-3; D is uncertain. Trimming took 5 bases from V and 3 from J, leaving 9 bases between them. Germline V lookup: CDR1 SGHNT, CDR2 YENEEA. CDR3 length equals 13 residues. CDR3: CASSGAETDTQYF. As DNA, the CDR3 is TGTGCCAGCAGCGGCGCGGAAACAGATACGCAGTATTTT.

This clone was counted only a few times. This chain links TRBV19 with TRBJ1-5; D gene uncertain. Germline V lookup: CDR1 LNHDA, CDR2 SQIVND (reference sequence). V was clipped by 5 bases and J by 6 bases, with 11 bases between them. The CDR3 has 13 residues. The CDR3 nucleotides are TGTGCCAGTAGTGACTACAAGAGTCAGCCCCAGCATTTT. Translation gives CASSDYKSQPQHF.

The gene calls are TRBV15 and TRBJ2-2; a weak D match, TRBD2 (5 bases). Germline-derived CDR1 and CDR2 are LNHNV and YYDKDF (reference sequence). Between the trimmed V and J ends, which lost 4 bases and 0 bases, there was a span of 15 bases. The CDR3 is made up of 17 amino acids. CDR3 loop: CATSKPFGNSNTGELFF. Here the CDR3 DNA reads TGTGCCACCAGCAAGCCCTTCGGGAACTCGAACACCGGGGAGCTGTTTTTT.

The chain couples TRBV5-1 to TRBJ1-2; TRBD1 matches at 7 bases. Germline V gives CDR1 SGHRS, CDR2 YFSETQ. The junction had 10 bases not matched to a gene; V was cut back by 4 bases and J by 4 bases. The CDR3 consists of 15 residues. The CDR3: CASSPGQRGGYGYTF. The CDR3 DNA reads TGCGCCAGCAGCCCGGGACAGCGGGGGGGCTATGGCTACACCTTC.

The genes are TRBV6-4 and TRBJ2-1, with a possible D match to TRBD2 (5 bases). Germline V gives CDR1 MRHNA, CDR2 SNTAGT. Trimming removed 2 bases from V and 5 bases from J, with 13 bases in between. This CDR3 is built from 15 residues. The CDR3 DNA follows: TGTGCCAGCAGTGACCCTAGCTTGGGTCACAATGAGCAGTTCTTC. This translates into CASSDPSLGHNEQFF.

The chain uses TRBV7-7 and TRBJ1-1; D is possibly TRBD1 (6 bases). Trimming cost V 1 base and J 6 bases, with 9 bases left between them. Germline loops: CDR1 SSHAT, CDR2 FNYEAQ (reference sequence). This CDR3 comprises 13 residues. The CDR3 DNA reads TGTGCCAGCAGCTTAGGCAGGGGAGCTGAAGCTTTCTTT. Its translation: CASSLGRGAEAFF.